Listed below are T cell receptor beta chains from one sample, sequenced in a study of blood T cell repertoires in COVID-19. Here immunoSEQ multiplex PCR was the method, and the copy in TCRdb shows in-frame clones only, minus some. The sample has 350,000 to 450,000 clones, approximately 91% seen once. The sequencing input was peripheral blood. The receptor source for this set is a woman in her forties with COVID-19, enrolled during active disease. The CDR3 runs from the conserved cysteine through the conserved F or W. D genes are given only for firm matches. The size field is filled for only some rows; it gives once, few, many or a size class.

clone_size,d_call,v_call,j_call,cdr3_nt,cdr3_aa
.,TRBD1,TRBV2,TRBJ1-2,TGTGCCACCACCGTAAACAGGGGAGGCTATGGCTACACCTTC,CATTVNRGGYGYTF
.,TRBD2,TRBV19,TRBJ2-5,TGTGCCAGTAGTATGGCGGGGGTCCTCCAAGAGACCCAGTACTTC,CASSMAGVLQETQYF
.,TRBD2,TRBV6-2/TRBV6-3,TRBJ2-3,TGTGCCAGCAGTCTAGCGGGAGCCTACACAGATACGCAGTATTTT,CASSLAGAYTDTQYF
.,TRBD1,TRBV27,TRBJ2-7,TGTGCCAGCAGTTTATTGGGACAGACGGCCTACGAGCAGTACTTC,CASSLLGQTAYEQYF
.,.,TRBV19,TRBJ2-3,TGTGCCAGTAGTGGTTTCGGTACGGGGGGCACAGATACGCAGTATTTT,CASSGFGTGGTDTQYF
.,.,TRBV2,TRBJ2-5,TGTGCCAGCACCAGTGAAGAGACCCAGTACTTC,CASTSEETQYF
.,.,TRBV27,TRBJ1-1,TGTGCCAGCAGGAGGGGGTGGGAAGCTTTCTTT,CASRRGWEAFF
.,TRBD1,TRBV7-9,TRBJ1-2,TGTGCCAGCAGCTTTACCGGGACAGGGCCCCTCTTTGAGGGCTACACCTTC,CASSFTGTGPLFEGYTF
.,.,TRBV2,TRBJ2-1,TGTGCCAGCGCTTTGTCGGTTAGCTCCTACAATGAGCAGTTCTTC,CASALSVSSYNEQFF
.,TRBD1,TRBV27,TRBJ2-5,TGTGCCAGCAGCGGACAGGGGCGAGGGGAGACCCAGTACTTC,CASSGQGRGETQYF
.,.,TRBV11-2,TRBJ1-1,TGTGCCAGCAGCTTAATGGGGGGTCGGGGCAGTGAAGCTTTCTTT,CASSLMGGRGSEAFF
.,.,TRBV30,TRBJ1-3,TGTGCCTGGAGTCCTAAGGTTACGGGGAGCCTGGGGAACACCATATATTTT,CAWSPKVTGSLGNTIYF
.,.,TRBV2,TRBJ2-3,TGTGCCAGCAGGGAACAGGCCACAGATACGCAGTATTTT,CASREQATDTQYF
.,TRBD1,TRBV9,TRBJ1-6,TGTGCCAGCAGCACGGGACAGGGGTATAATTCACCCCTCCACTTT,CASSTGQGYNSPLHF
.,TRBD1,TRBV29-1,TRBJ1-5,TGCAGCGTAAGGGACACTACAGGGGATCAGCCCCAGCATTTT,CSVRDTTGDQPQHF
.,.,TRBV6-5,TRBJ2-2,TGTGCCAGCAGCCAGGGGACGAACACCGGGGAGCTGTTTTTT,CASSQGTNTGELFF
few,.,TRBV27,TRBJ2-4,TGTGCCAGCAGTTTGGACCCGGGGGTGGCCAAAAACATTCAGTACTTC,CASSLDPGVAKNIQYF
.,TRBD2,TRBV7-2,TRBJ2-1,TGTGCCAGCAGCGCCCCTAGCGGGGTCTCTTACAATGAGCAGTTCTTC,CASSAPSGVSYNEQFF
.,TRBD2,TRBV2,TRBJ2-3,TGTGCCAGCGATTATGATAGCGGGAGATCAGATACGCAGTATTTT,CASDYDSGRSDTQYF
.,TRBD1,TRBV2,TRBJ2-2,TGTGCCAGCAGACTCCGGGACAGTGTCACCGGGGAGCTGTTTTTT,CASRLRDSVTGELFF
.,TRBD2,TRBV7-9,TRBJ2-5,TGTGCCAGCAGCTTAGCTTGGGGGACTATTCAAGAGACCCAGTACTTC,CASSLAWGTIQETQYF
.,.,TRBV15,TRBJ1-2,TGTGCCACCAGCAGAGGTACAGGATTCTATGGCTACACCTTC,CATSRGTGFYGYTF
.,.,TRBV18,TRBJ2-5,TGTGCCAGCTCACCCCAATTGCGGGGGCCGCAAGAGACCCAGTACTTC,CASSPQLRGPQETQYF
.,.,TRBV7-2,TRBJ1-5,TGTGCCAGCAGCTTAACAGGGACAAGTCAGCCCCAGCATTTT,CASSLTGTSQPQHF
.,.,TRBV11-2,TRBJ1-2,TGTGCCAGCAGTGGGGCTAGCTATGGCTACACCTTC,CASSGASYGYTF
.,.,TRBV27,TRBJ1-6,TGTGCCAGCAGTTTAGCCCCGGGGAATCGGAATTCACCCCTCCACTTT,CASSLAPGNRNSPLHF
.,.,TRBV7-9,TRBJ1-4,TGTGCCAGCAGCTTAGACGGGGTTGAAAAACTGTTTTTT,CASSLDGVEKLFF
.,.,TRBV11-2,TRBJ2-3,TGTGCCAGCAGCCCACGGGAGCAGTGGGGAGATACGCAGTATTTT,CASSPREQWGDTQYF
.,.,TRBV27,TRBJ2-7,TGTGCCAGCAGTTTGACGGAGGGCCCCTACGAGCAGTACTTC,CASSLTEGPYEQYF
once,.,TRBV5-1,TRBJ2-1,TGCGCCAGCAGCTTGGAACAGGCGAAAAACAATGAGCAGTTCTTC,CASSLEQAKNNEQFF
.,.,TRBV13,TRBJ2-4,TGTGCCAGCAGCACCCAGGGGGAGGATCAAAACATTCAGTACTTC,CASSTQGEDQNIQYF
.,TRBD1,TRBV5-1,TRBJ1-1,TGCGCCAGCAGCTTGGCCCCTAGTCAGGGGGCAGGCACTGAAGCTTTCTTT,CASSLAPSQGAGTEAFF
.,.,TRBV28,TRBJ1-2,TGTGCCAGCAGTTTAGAAGGGGGTAACTATGGCTACACCTTC,CASSLEGGNYGYTF
few,.,TRBV7-8,TRBJ2-1,TGTGCCAGCAGCTCCACCAGGGAAAGCTCCTACAATGAGCAGTTCTTC,CASSSTRESSYNEQFF
.,.,TRBV30,TRBJ1-1,TGTGCCTGGGATAGGGGCAGGACTGAAGCTTTCTTT,CAWDRGRTEAFF
.,.,TRBV28,TRBJ1-2,TGTGCCAGCAGCCCAACCGGGGGGTACTATGGCTACACCTTC,CASSPTGGYYGYTF
once,TRBD2,TRBV11-3,TRBJ2-3,TGTGCCAGCAGCTTGAGCGGGAGCACGATCACAGATACGCAGTATTTT,CASSLSGSTITDTQYF
.,.,TRBV5-6,TRBJ1-1,TGTGCCAGCAGCGCCGCGATAGCGCTGAACACTGAAGCTTTCTTT,CASSAAIALNTEAFF
.,.,TRBV24-1,TRBJ1-2,TGTGCCACCAGTGACAGGGCCTCCCCCGTCTATGGCTACACCTTC,CATSDRASPVYGYTF
.,TRBD1,TRBV3-1/TRBV3-2,TRBJ2-7,TGTGCCAGCAACAACAGGGGGATGAGCTCCTACGAGCAGTACTTC,CASNNRGMSSYEQYF
.,.,TRBV29-1,TRBJ1-2,TGCAGCGTTGGACAGCTTGTTAATGGCTACACCTTC,CSVGQLVNGYTF